Listed below are T cell receptor beta chains from one sample, sequenced in a study of T cells in Graves' hyperthyroidism and ophthalmopathy. One entry per CDR3 protein, called by TCRdb with MiXCR from the multiplex PCR reads. The sample records approximately 710,000 distinct CDR3 sequences, around 16% being singletons. The source material was blood. These receptors were collected from a man aged 50-59 years with Graves' hyperthyroidism. The CDR3 runs from the conserved cysteine through the conserved F or W. D genes are given only for firm matches. For some rows the clone size is stated as once, few or many, or as a class when expanded; others skip it.

many,TRBJ2-7,NA,TRBV18,CASSPPSSYEQYF,TGCGCCAGCAGCCCTCCGAGCTCCTACGAGCAGTACTTC
NA,TRBJ2-6,NA,TRBV10-3,CAISEHTTFSGANVLTF,TGTGCCATCAGTGAGCACACCACCTTCTCTGGGGCCAACGTCCTGACTTTC
many,TRBJ1-5,TRBD1,TRBV2,CASSPGTGFLSVSNQPQHF,TGTGCCAGCAGCCCCGGGACAGGGTTTCTTTCGGTTAGCAATCAGCCCCAGCATTTT
few,TRBJ1-5,NA,TRBV6-2/TRBV6-3,CASSRTLSNQPQHF,TGTGCCAGCAGTCGGACACTTAGCAATCAGCCCCAGCATTTT
NA,TRBJ2-7,NA,TRBV19,CASSIGQSYEQYF,TGTGCCAGTAGTATAGGACAGTCCTACGAGCAGTACTTC
many,TRBJ2-6,TRBD1,TRBV28,CATSSRGQGANVLTF,TGTGCCACCTCATCCAGGGGGCAAGGGGCCAACGTCCTGACTTTC
few,TRBJ1-4,NA,TRBV19,CASSGYGDEKLFF,TGTGCCAGCAGTGGTTATGGGGATGAAAAACTGTTTTTT
NA,TRBJ1-3,NA,TRBV7-2,CASSLSYDLSGNTIYF,TGTGCCAGCAGCTTATCTTACGACCTCTCTGGAAACACCATATATTTT
few,TRBJ2-3,TRBD2,TRBV18,CASSPDPGTRGSDTQYF,TGTGCCAGCTCACCTGACCCCGGGACTAGAGGGTCAGATACGCAGTATTTT
few,TRBJ2-1,TRBD1,TRBV20-1,CSALALGQGNNEQFF,TGCAGTGCACTAGCACTGGGACAGGGTAACAATGAGCAGTTCTTC
NA,TRBJ1-5,NA,TRBV18,CASSPQQTYSNQPQHF,TGTGCCAGCTCACCACAACAAACTTATAGCAATCAGCCCCAGCATTTT
many,TRBJ1-2,TRBD1,TRBV28,CASSLGQGNIYGYTF,TGTGCCAGCAGTCTAGGACAGGGAAACATCTATGGCTACACCTTC
many,TRBJ2-1,TRBD2,TRBV28,CASSLSGTMYYNEQFF,TGTGCCAGCAGTTTATCGGGGACTATGTATTACAATGAGCAGTTCTTC
many,TRBJ2-1,TRBD1,TRBV24-1,CATSDPDRKPYNEQFF,TGTGCCACCAGTGACCCGGACAGGAAGCCCTACAATGAGCAGTTCTTC
many,TRBJ2-7,NA,TRBV7-9,CASSLVLDGADSYEQYF,TGTGCCAGCAGCTTAGTCCTGGACGGAGCGGACTCCTACGAGCAGTACTTC
NA,TRBJ2-2,TRBD1,TRBV20-1,CSATKTGRRTGELFF,TGCAGTGCTACCAAGACAGGGCGTAGAACCGGGGAGCTGTTTTTT
NA,TRBJ1-1,TRBD1,TRBV11-2,CASSLIGTGTEAFF,TGTGCCAGCAGCTTAATTGGGACAGGCACTGAAGCTTTCTTT
NA,TRBJ1-5,NA,TRBV30,CAWSGSSNQPQHF,TGTGCCTGGAGTGGGAGCTCCAATCAGCCCCAGCATTTT
many,TRBJ1-6,TRBD1,TRBV27,CASRGDRQTSPLHF,TGTGCCAGCAGGGGGGACAGGCAGACCTCACCCCTCCACTTT
many,TRBJ2-3,NA,TRBV20-1,CSARFTSQTDTQYF,TGCAGTGCTAGGTTCACTTCCCAAACAGATACGCAGTATTTT
few,TRBJ2-5,NA,TRBV3-1,CASSQGWDTKETQYF,TGTGCCAGCAGCCAAGGGTGGGACACCAAAGAGACCCAGTACTTC
NA,TRBJ2-3,NA,TRBV30,CAWGREDTQYF,TGTGCCTGGGGGCGTGAAGATACGCAGTATTTT
few,TRBJ2-1,NA,TRBV5-1,CASSLAAGLGVNEQFF,TGCGCCAGCAGCTTGGCGGCGGGCCTTGGAGTGAATGAGCAGTTCTTC
many,TRBJ1-2,NA,TRBV5-1,CASSTDRDPNYGYTF,TGCGCCAGCAGCACAGACCGGGACCCTAACTATGGCTACACCTTC
many,TRBJ2-1,TRBD2,TRBV28,CASSLKREMGEQFF,TGTGCCAGCAGTTTGAAGCGGGAGATGGGTGAGCAGTTCTTC
few,TRBJ2-7,TRBD1,TRBV28,CASSLIGQAYEQYF,TGTGCCAGCAGTTTAATCGGACAGGCCTACGAGCAGTACTTC
few,TRBJ2-2,TRBD1,TRBV4-1,CASSPRMMTGGPYPNTGELFF,TGCGCCAGCAGCCCCCGAATGATGACAGGGGGACCGTACCCAAACACCGGGGAGCTGTTTTTT
many,TRBJ2-7,NA,TRBV20-1,CSARDHEYEQYF,TGCAGTGCTAGAGATCACGAGTACGAGCAGTACTTC
NA,TRBJ2-7,TRBD2,TRBV5-1,CASSLEATSGSREQYF,TGCGCCAGCAGCTTGGAGGCCACTAGCGGGAGCCGCGAGCAGTACTTC
few,TRBJ2-1,TRBD2,TRBV5-1,CASSWGTSSYNEQFF,TGCGCCAGCAGCTGGGGGACTAGCTCCTACAATGAGCAGTTCTTC
NA,TRBJ1-3,NA,TRBV29-1,CSVLTDSGNTIYF,TGCAGCGTTCTCACGGACTCTGGAAACACCATATATTTT
many,TRBJ2-1,TRBD2,TRBV5-1,CASSERLAGGRPSYNEQFF,TGCGCCAGCAGTGAGAGACTAGCGGGAGGGCGTCCTTCCTACAATGAGCAGTTCTTC
many,TRBJ2-5,NA,TRBV2,CASIRPGAVRETQYF,TGTGCCAGCATCAGGCCAGGGGCTGTAAGAGAGACCCAGTACTTC
NA,TRBJ2-7,TRBD1,TRBV5-1,CASSTWTGESSYEQYF,TGCGCCAGCAGCACCTGGACAGGGGAAAGCTCCTACGAGCAGTACTTC
NA,TRBJ2-2,TRBD2,TRBV2,CASRPRTSGGLANTGELFF,TGTGCCAGCAGGCCGAGGACTAGCGGGGGGCTCGCGAACACCGGGGAGCTGTTTTTT
NA,TRBJ2-3,NA,TRBV6-6,CASSYSLRDTQYF,TGTGCCAGCAGTTACTCCCTGCGCGATACGCAGTATTTT
many,TRBJ1-3,NA,TRBV28,CASSPPPGLRFGNTIYF,TGTGCCAGCAGTCCCCCACCGGGACTACGATTCGGAAACACCATATATTTT
NA,TRBJ1-5,NA,TRBV20-1,CSARSQGWVGSGQPQHF,TGCAGTGCTAGATCCCAAGGGTGGGTTGGTTCTGGCCAGCCCCAGCATTTT
NA,TRBJ1-5,NA,TRBV6-5,CASSYYGGDNQPQHF,TGTGCCAGCAGTTACTACGGGGGGGACAATCAGCCCCAGCATTTT
many,TRBJ1-1,NA,TRBV30,CAWILMNTEAFF,TGTGCCTGGATCCTGATGAACACTGAAGCTTTCTTT
NA,TRBJ1-2,NA,TRBV7-2,CASSLVKVQGYTF,TGTGCCAGCAGCTTAGTAAAGGTTCAGGGCTACACCTTC
few,TRBJ2-7,TRBD2,TRBV28,CASSRPGLAGEGHEQYF,TGTGCCAGCAGCAGACCGGGACTAGCGGGAGAGGGACACGAGCAGTACTTC
few,TRBJ2-6,TRBD2,TRBV7-6,CASSFGTIHSGANVLTF,TGTGCCAGCAGCTTCGGGACTATACACTCTGGGGCCAACGTCCTGACTTTC
few,TRBJ2-5,TRBD1,TRBV6-5,CASRGTGVHLVETQYF,TGTGCCAGCAGAGGGACAGGGGTACATTTGGTAGAGACCCAGTACTTC
few,TRBJ1-2,NA,TRBV18,CASSPESPGSYGYTF,TGTGCCAGCTCACCGGAAAGCCCGGGTAGCTATGGCTACACCTTC
NA,TRBJ2-1,TRBD2,TRBV28,CASSFWTSGSAEQFF,TGTGCCAGCAGTTTCTGGACTAGCGGGTCCGCTGAGCAGTTCTTC
NA,TRBJ1-3,NA,TRBV12-3/TRBV12-4,CASGTNTIYF,TGTGCCAGCGGGACTAACACCATATATTTT
many,TRBJ2-7,NA,TRBV6-2/TRBV6-3,CASTTRGGRAITQYF,TGTGCCAGCACCACACGAGGCGGGCGAGCGATAACGCAGTACTTC
many,TRBJ1-2,NA,TRBV14,CASSQERNYGYTF,TGTGCCAGCAGCCAAGAACGGAACTATGGCTACACCTTC
many,TRBJ1-2,TRBD1,TRBV9,CASSVGEGGIYGYTF,TGTGCCAGCAGCGTAGGGGAAGGGGGCATCTATGGCTACACCTTC
few,TRBJ2-1,TRBD2,TRBV3-1,CASSRHRGNNRAGGLNEQFF,TGTGCCAGCAGCCGCCACAGAGGAAATAACCGGGCGGGAGGCCTTAATGAGCAGTTCTTC
NA,TRBJ2-2,TRBD2,TRBV11-3,CASSLSLAGAFAGELFF,TGTGCCAGCAGCTTATCACTAGCGGGAGCCTTCGCCGGGGAGCTGTTTTTT
many,TRBJ1-1,NA,TRBV28,CASSFGGGPGNTEAFF,TGTGCCAGCAGTTTTGGGGGAGGCCCGGGAAACACTGAAGCTTTCTTT
many,TRBJ1-1,NA,TRBV2,CASSKTDTRYTEAFF,TGTGCCAGCAGTAAGACCGACACCCGGTACACTGAAGCTTTCTTT